This is a list of T cell receptor beta chains from one sample in a study of T cell changes during pregnancy in multiple sclerosis. Some clones are missing from TCRdb's copy, which holds only in-frame ones; the method was immunoSEQ multiplex PCR. This table has about 110,000 clones, around 90% appearing once. The input for sequencing was peripheral blood, taken after pregnancy. All receptors derive from a female donor with multiple sclerosis, enrolled in a pregnancy study. CDR3s include the opening cysteine and the closing phenylalanine or tryptophan. The order of the fields is CDR3 DNA, CDR3 protein, V gene, clone size, D gene, J gene. A D gene is named only where the DNA matches it firmly. Some rows have no size entry. The others give once, few or many, or a class for an expanded clone.

TGCGCCAGCAGCCAAGCAGGGTCGATGACCTACGAGCAGTACTTC	CASSQAGSMTYEQYF	TRBV4-1	NA	NA	TRBJ2-7
TGTGCCAGCAGCCCCCGACTAGCGACAGATACGCAGTATTTT	CASSPRLATDTQYF	TRBV9	once	TRBD2	TRBJ2-3
TGTGCCAGCAGGGGGGGGCTTTATAGCAATCAGCCCCAGCATTTT	CASRGGLYSNQPQHF	TRBV2	NA	NA	TRBJ1-5
TGTGCCAGCCGACCCGAGGGCTTTAACACCCATACGCAGTATTTT	CASRPEGFNTHTQYF	TRBV19	once	NA	TRBJ2-3
TGCGCCAGCAGTTGGGCCCCCGGGACAGGGGGTTACTCTGGGGCCAACGTCCTGACTTTC	CASSWAPGTGGYSGANVLTF	TRBV5-1	NA	TRBD1	TRBJ2-6
TGCGCCAGCAGCTTGGAGTTGAGCACCGGGGAGCTGTTTTTT	CASSLELSTGELFF	TRBV5-1	NA	NA	TRBJ2-2
TGTGCCAGCAGCTTTAGGGGTCGGCAGGAGCAGTACTTC	CASSFRGRQEQYF	TRBV7-9	NA	NA	TRBJ2-7
TGTGCCGGCCTTTTTAGCGGGGGCACAGATACGCAGTATTTT	CAGLFSGGTDTQYF	TRBV28	NA	TRBD2	TRBJ2-3
TGTGCCAGCAGCTCCCAGGAGGGGACCTACGAGCAGTACTTC	CASSSQEGTYEQYF	TRBV5-4	NA	NA	TRBJ2-7
TGTGCCAGCATTCCTCCGGGGGGCACTGAAGCTTTCTTT	CASIPPGGTEAFF	TRBV6-5	NA	NA	TRBJ1-1
TGTGCCAGCAGCTCGGAGGTCAGCACCGGGGAGCTGTTTTTT	CASSSEVSTGELFF	TRBV5-4	NA	NA	TRBJ2-2
TGTGCCAGCAGCTTTGGGGGGACTGGGGAGACCCAGTACTTC	CASSFGGTGETQYF	TRBV7-3	once	NA	TRBJ2-5
TGTGCCAGCAGCTTAACGGGGACAGTACCTGAAAAACTGTTTTTT	CASSLTGTVPEKLFF	TRBV7-8	NA	TRBD1	TRBJ1-4
TGTGCCAGCAGCGGGGCTCGACAAGTACCTGTGGCAGATACGCAGTATTTT	CASSGARQVPVADTQYF	TRBV5-8	NA	NA	TRBJ2-3
TGTGCCAGCAGTGAAGGTAATCTCGGGTACACAGATACGCAGTATTTT	CASSEGNLGYTDTQYF	TRBV6-1	once	NA	TRBJ2-3
TGTGCCATCACGTGGGACAATAATCAGCCCCAGCATTTT	CAITWDNNQPQHF	TRBV10-3	NA	NA	TRBJ1-5
TGTGCCAGTAGTGGGACAGGGGGCAACGGCGGCTACACCTTC	CASSGTGGNGGYTF	TRBV19	NA	TRBD1	TRBJ1-2
TGTGCCAGCAGCGTCCTAGCGGGAGGGTCCAATGAGCAGTTCTTC	CASSVLAGGSNEQFF	TRBV9	NA	TRBD2	TRBJ2-1
TGTGCCACCAGCAAGAGATGGGAGAATGAGCAGTTCTTC	CATSKRWENEQFF	TRBV15	NA	NA	TRBJ2-1
TGCGCCAGCAGCTCGGGACTAGCGGAGTACACAGATACGCAGTATTTT	CASSSGLAEYTDTQYF	TRBV5-1	NA	TRBD2	TRBJ2-3
TGTGCCAGCAGCTTAAGCGGGGGGCGAAACAATGAGCAGTTCTTC	CASSLSGGRNNEQFF	TRBV7-8	NA	TRBD2	TRBJ2-1
TGTGCCACCAGCAGGGACAGGGGGAAGAGGCAGCCCCAGCATTTT	CATSRDRGKRQPQHF	TRBV15	NA	TRBD1	TRBJ1-5
TGTGCCAGCAGCCCCCGGGTGGAAGCGGTTCGGGAGCAGTTCTTC	CASSPRVEAVREQFF	TRBV6-5	NA	NA	TRBJ2-1
TGTGCCAGCAGTTACAGAAGAGATTCACCCCTCCACTTT	CASSYRRDSPLHF	TRBV6-5	NA	NA	TRBJ1-6
TGTGCCAGCAGCGGGGTCGGGACTAGCGGGAGGGAATACGAGCAGTACTTC	CASSGVGTSGREYEQYF	TRBV9	NA	TRBD2	TRBJ2-7
TGTGCCAGCAGTTTAAGAGAGGGGGCCTACGAGCAGTACTTC	CASSLREGAYEQYF	TRBV27	once	NA	TRBJ2-7
TGTGCCAGCAGTGTATCAGGGCAGTCTCTCGAGCAGTACTTC	CASSVSGQSLEQYF	TRBV2	NA	NA	TRBJ2-7
TGTGCCAGTACTCAGAGGGTAGGGAGCAATCAGCCCCAGCATTTT	CASTQRVGSNQPQHF	TRBV19	NA	NA	TRBJ1-5
TGCGCCAGCAGTTACGCCGGGACTAGCGGGAGCACAGATACGCAGTATTTT	CASSYAGTSGSTDTQYF	TRBV5-1	NA	TRBD2	TRBJ2-3
TGCGCCAGCAGCCCTGGGGTTGTAGGGGAAGAGACCCAGTACTTC	CASSPGVVGEETQYF	TRBV4-1	NA	NA	TRBJ2-5
TGTGCCAGTAGACAGGGAGAGCAGTACTTC	CASRQGEQYF	TRBV6-1	NA	TRBD1	TRBJ2-7
TGCGCCAGCAGCTCCGGTGGGCAGTCAAACACTGAAGCTTTCTTT	CASSSGGQSNTEAFF	TRBV5-1	NA	NA	TRBJ1-1